This passage covers 13 T cell receptor beta chains from one sample sequenced in a study of blood T cell repertoires in COVID-19. TCRdb's table, derived via immunoSEQ multiplex PCR, lists solely in-frame clones and lacks some. The data show 100,000 to 120,000 clones, roughly 85% seen once. Source material: peripheral blood. The receptor set was obtained from a woman older than 75 with acute or convalescent COVID-19.

The chain carries TRBV5-1 and TRBJ2-1; D uncertain. V was clipped by 0 bases and J by 4 bases, with 8 bases between them. CDR1 is SGHRS and CDR2 is YFSETQ in the germline V gene. This CDR3 contains 14 residues. This chain's CDR3 is CASSLVPQYNEQFF. The CDR3 DNA is TGCGCCAGCAGCTTGGTTCCACAATACAATGAGCAGTTCTTC.

The chain couples TRBV2 to TRBJ2-2; the match to TRBD2 covers 11 bases. With V trimmed by 2 bases and J by 6 bases, 5 bases remained unmatched. Per the germline V gene, CDR1 is SNHLY and CDR2 is FYNNEI. There are 16 residues in the CDR3. The CDR3 DNA reads TGTGCCAGCAGTGAATTTAGCGGGAGGGCCTCCGGGGAGCTGTTTTTT. Amino acids: CASSEFSGRASGELFF.

This clone was recorded a few times. The rearrangement links TRBV28 to TRBJ1-3; D uncertain. The germline gives CDR1 MDHEN, CDR2 SYDVKM. Trimming shortened V by 4 bases and J by 0 bases, and 16 bases separated the two germline ends. CDR3 size: 17 residues. In DNA form, the CDR3 reads TGTGCCAGCAGTTCCTCAGAAGAGGTAGTCTCTGGAAACACCATATATTTT. Its translation is CASSSSEEVVSGNTIYF.

V gene TRBV7-9 combines with J gene TRBJ1-5, with 7 bases fitting TRBD1. Trimming at V came to 0 bases and at J to 4 bases, leaving 9 bases not matched to a gene. CDR1 and CDR2 (germline): SEHNR, FQNEAQ (reference sequence). The CDR3 extends over 17 amino acids. CDR3 sequence (DNA): TGTGCCAGCAGCTTAGCGAGTGGGACAGCCTTTAATCAGCCCCAGCATTTT. It is translated as CASSLASGTAFNQPQHF. Using reference TRBV7-9 and TRBJ1-5 for the parts outside the CDR3, the full variable domain is DTGVSQNPRHKITKRGQNVTFRCDPISEHNRLYWYRQTLGQGPEFLTYFQNEAQLEKSRLLSDRFSAERPKGSFSTLEIQRTEQGDSAMYLCASSLASGTAFNQPQHFGDGTRLSIL.

The chain has TRBV5-8 and TRBJ2-5, with D tentatively TRBD2 (6 bases). CDR1 and CDR2 (germline): SGHTS, YDEGEE. Trimming took 1 base from V and 4 from J, leaving 11 bases between them. The CDR3 is 14 amino acids. The CDR3 spells CASSLFQGGETQYF. For the CDR3, the DNA is TGTGCCAGCAGCTTGTTCCAGGGAGGAGAGACCCAGTACTTC.

This clone was detected only once. This chain connects TRBV4-1 to TRBJ2-5, with a weak D call TRBD2 (7 bases). V was pared by 3 bases and J by 4 bases, with 18 bases between. The V gene's germline CDR1 is MGHRA and CDR2 YSYEKL. This CDR3 has 16 residues. This CDR3 is CASSHSRGAQAETQYF. The CDR3 nucleotides are TGCGCCAGCAGCCATTCCCGGGGGGCTCAGGCAGAGACCCAGTACTTC.

The chain links TRBV30 to TRBJ1-1; no clear D gene. Trimming took off 0 bases at V and 1 base at J, with 6 bases between the two ends. There are 13 residues in the CDR3. Germline CDR1 and CDR2: GTSNPN and SVGIG (reference sequence). CDR3 DNA: TGTGCCTGGAGTGTACAACAGAACACTGAAGCTTTCTTT. The encoded protein is CAWSVQQNTEAFF.

CDR3 in amino acids: CASSKDKGYYGYTF. CDR3 sequence (DNA): TGTGCCAGCAGCAAAGATAAGGGGTACTATGGCTACACCTTC. This sequence joins TRBV21-1 and TRBJ1-2; the table assigns TRBD1, which was not confirmed against the DNA. TRBV21-1 is reported as a pseudogene. The length of the CDR3 is 14 residues.

The chain joins TRBV5-6 to TRBJ2-5; D possibly corresponds to TRBD2 (5 bases). CDR1 is SGHDT, CDR2 YYEEEE, per germline. Trimming left V 4 bases short and J 2 bases short, with 9 bases between. There are 13 residues in the CDR3. This CDR3 reads CASSGGPQETQYF. CDR3 bases: TGTGCCAGCAGCGGCGGGCCTCAAGAGACCCAGTACTTC. The full variable domain, in which reference TRBV5-6 and TRBJ2-5 provide the parts outside the CDR3, is DAGVTQSPTHLIKTRGQQVTLRCSPKSGHDTVSWYQQALGQGPQFIFQYYEEEERQRGNFPDRFSGHQFPNYSSELNVNALLLGDSALYLCASSGGPQETQYFGPGTRLLVL.

This chain links TRBV4-1 with TRBJ1-6; D gene unclear. V dropped 1 base and J dropped 6 bases, with 13 bases sitting between them. The CDR3 consists of 16 residues. The germline V gene has CDR1 MGHRA and CDR2 YSYEKL. DNA for the CDR3: TGCGCCAGCAGCCAAGCACGGTTGGGGAGTAATTCACCCCTCCACTTT. It encodes CASSQARLGSNSPLHF.

The chain carries TRBV3-1 (or the pseudogene TRBV3-2) and TRBJ2-1; TRBD2 agrees at 14 bases. CDR1 is LGHDT, CDR2 YNNKEL, per germline (reference sequence). The CDR3 has 17 residues. After removal of 3 bases from V and 8 bases from J, the junction contained 9 bases not matched to a gene. The CDR3 sequence: CASSQFPRLAGGHEQFF. The CDR3 DNA is TGTGCCAGCAGCCAGTTCCCCAGACTAGCGGGAGGGCATGAGCAGTTCTTC.

The CDR3 sequence: CASSLQDSQETQYF. CDR3 bases: TGTGCCAGCAGCTTACAGGACTCCCAAGAGACCCAGTACTTC. The rearrangement uses TRBV7-2 and TRBJ2-5, with D tentatively TRBD2 (5 bases). Germline CDR1 reads SGHTA; CDR2 reads FQGNSA. V lost 2 bases, J lost 1 base, and 8 bases lay in between. This CDR3 has 14 residues.

The rearrangement uses TRBV9 and TRBJ2-2; 12 bases align to TRBD2. This CDR3 is built from 18 residues. J lost 3 bases, V lost 0 bases, and 6 bases had no gene match. CDR1 and CDR2 (germline): SGDLS, YYNGEE. The CDR3 sequence is CASSVGLAGGPDTGELFF. The CDR3 nucleotides are TGTGCCAGCAGCGTAGGGCTAGCGGGAGGGCCCGACACCGGGGAGCTGTTTTTT.